This T cell receptor beta chain is from a study of CD8 T cells in ankylosing spondylitis. Of note for this clonotype: As yet, its antigen is unknown.

General study findings and limits: A motif in TCR beta, a set of seven to nine highly homologous variants, appeared characteristic of ankylosing spondylitis blood. Disease-linked clones proved CD8+ and comparatively uncommon in peripheral blood.

With molecular barcodes, quantitative 5'-RACE was used to make the TCR beta libraries. In TCRdb, the 5' RACE reads were re-called with MiXCR into one record per CDR3 protein. The data contain approximately 220,000 distinct CDR3 sequences, around 19% of them singletons. Germline assignment: CDR1 SGHTA and CDR2 FQGNSA. V gave up 4 bases and J gave up 6 bases, with 6 bases separating them. The CDR3 covers 11 residues. The chain carries TRBV7-2 and TRBJ1-1; possibly TRBD1 for D (5 bases). Sequenced sample: blood, either unsorted or a sorted T cell fraction (not recorded which). This TCR was sampled from a male donor with ankylosing spondylitis. The CDR3 reads CASSWDSEAFF. As DNA, the CDR3 is TGTGCCAGCAGCTGGGACTCTGAAGCTTTCTTT.